The 30 T cell receptor beta chains given below trace back to one sample, sequenced in a study of post-analysis software for immune sequencing data. Study results and limitations: Included in a set of five TRBV segments more frequent in patients than controls were TRBV5-6, TRBV5-1 and TRBV20-1.

Their target antigens are unknown. The TCR beta cDNA libraries carried unique molecular identifiers. TCRdb re-analysed the PCR reads in MiXCR, keeping a single row per CDR3 protein. The sample carries 750,000 to 950,000 distinct CDR3 sequences, about 50% recorded once. What was sequenced was blood. The receptors come from a girl between 10 and 17 years old with multiple sclerosis.

The sample holds a few counts of this clonotype. The chain joins TRBV20-1 to TRBJ2-1, with unresolved D. Trimming left V 5 bases short and J 0 bases short, with 2 bases between. Germline V gene data show CDR1 as DFQATT and CDR2 as SNEGSKA (reference sequence). The CDR3 runs to 11 residues. The chain's CDR3 is CSAVSYNEQFF. Written as DNA, the CDR3 is TGCAGTGCTGTCTCCTACAATGAGCAGTTCTTC.

This chain connects TRBV6-2 or TRBV6-3 to TRBJ2-1; a possible D gene is TRBD2 (6 bases). Per the germline V gene, CDR1 is MNHEY and CDR2 is SVGEGT. The V end lost 0 bases, the J end lost 7 bases, and 10 bases lay between the germline ends. The CDR3 sequence is 14 residues long. The DNA of the CDR3 is TGTGCCAGCAGTTACTCGGGCGGGACTAATGAGCAGTTCTTC. Translated: CASSYSGGTNEQFF.

This chain links TRBV29-1 with TRBJ1-5; unclear D gene. The germline V gene encodes CDR1 SQVTM and CDR2 ANQGSEA. The length of the CDR3 is 13 residues. V lost 6 bases, J lost 4 bases, and 13 bases lay in between. The DNA of the CDR3 is TGCAGCGTCAGCCCCGGGTTTAATCAGCCCCAGCATTTT. Translating gives CSVSPGFNQPQHF.

This clonotype was seen a few times. This chain links TRBV10-3 with TRBJ2-1; 7 nucleotides agree with TRBD2. Looked up from germline, CDR1 is ENHRY and CDR2 is SYGVKD. Trimming took 10 bases from V and 3 from J; bases not matched to a gene: 12. This CDR3 is built from 15 residues. This chain's CDR3 is CATWEAGAHYNEQFF. The CDR3 coding sequence is TGTGCCACCTGGGAGGCGGGAGCCCACTACAATGAGCAGTTCTTC.

The V and J genes are TRBV29-1 and TRBJ1-2; possibly TRBD1 for D (6 bases). Looked up from germline, CDR1 is SQVTM and CDR2 is ANQGSEA. V was trimmed by 6 bases and J by 2 bases, leaving 16 bases between them. The CDR3 sequence is 14 residues long. The CDR3 here is CSVRGQARNYGYTF. As DNA, the CDR3 is TGCAGCGTCCGGGGGCAGGCGAGGAACTATGGCTACACCTTC.

The chain carries TRBV3-1 and TRBJ2-7; D gene uncertain. CDR1 and CDR2 from the germline V gene are LGHDT and YNNKEL (reference sequence). Between the trimmed V and J ends, which lost 2 bases and 4 bases, there was a span of 15 bases. CDR3 length: 15 amino acids. The CDR3 is CASSQLAGRHYEQYF. Here the CDR3 DNA reads TGTGCCAGCAGCCAATTGGCCGGGCGCCATTACGAGCAGTACTTC.

This clonotype was seen once. The V call is TRBV7-2, the J call TRBJ2-5; D perhaps matches TRBD2 (7 bases). The CDR3 loop spans 15 amino acids. V lost 5 bases and J lost 5, with 18 bases in between. Germline V CDR1 and CDR2: SGHTA, FQGNSA. The CDR3 here is CASSPWGGARETQYF. The CDR3 DNA reads as TGTGCCAGCAGCCCGTGGGGGGGGGCTAGGGAGACCCAGTACTTC.

This sequence joins TRBV14 and TRBJ2-1; tentative D call: TRBD2 (5 bases). CDR1 and CDR2 from the germline V gene are SGHDN and FVKESK. The germline V and J ends were trimmed by 6 bases and 5 bases, with 14 bases remaining between them. The CDR3 is made up of 14 amino acids. The CDR3 coding sequence is TGTGCCAGCAGGCGGACTGGCTACGACAATGAGCAGTTCTTC. It specifies CASRRTGYDNEQFF.

This clonotype was seen a few times. CDR3 nucleotides: TGCGCCAGCAGCCTAGACCGGATAGACGGGGAGCTGTTTTTT. Protein product: CASSLDRIDGELFF. The chain carries TRBV4-1 and TRBJ2-2; D gene uncertain. Germline V gene data show CDR1 as MGHRA and CDR2 as YSYEKL. This CDR3 region has 14 residues. V shed 4 bases and J shed 7 bases, with 13 bases lying between them.

The chain uses TRBV6-6 and TRBJ2-2; D is unclear. With 0 bases removed from V and 3 bases from J, the gap between germline ends came to 5 bases. Germline lookup yields CDR1 MNHNY and CDR2 SVGAGI (reference sequence). The CDR3 extends over 14 amino acids. CDR3 amino acids: CASSYSSYTGELFF. The DNA for the CDR3 is TGTGCCAGCAGTTACTCGTCTTACACCGGGGAGCTGTTTTTT.

This chain joins TRBV20-1 and TRBJ2-3; 10 bases align to TRBD1. Germline CDR1 and CDR2: DFQATT and SNEGSKA (reference sequence). V lost 2 bases and J lost 2; bases outside the gene matches: 4. The CDR3 has 15 amino acids. The CDR3 coding sequence is TGCAGTGCTAGACGGGACAGGGGAGACACAGATACGCAGTATTTT. It specifies CSARRDRGDTDTQYF.

This clonotype was counted a few times. The gene calls are TRBV20-1 and TRBJ2-3; 15 positions agree with TRBD2. V was pared by 3 bases and J by 8 bases, with 6 bases of the junction left unmatched. The length of the CDR3 is 15 residues. The germline gives CDR1 DFQATT, CDR2 SNEGSKA (reference sequence). The CDR3 loop reads CSASDPGLAGGTQYF. CDR3 nucleotides: TGCAGTGCTAGTGATCCGGGACTAGCGGGAGGTACGCAGTATTTT.

This chain's CDR3 is CSVDPGQGAYGYTF. The CDR3 region has the DNA TGCAGCGTTGACCCAGGACAGGGGGCCTATGGCTACACCTTC. The chain employs TRBV29-1 and TRBJ1-2; 11 nucleotides align to TRBD1. V shed 3 bases and J 4 bases; nucleotides not matched to a gene: 4. The CDR3 has 14 amino acids. CDR1 is SQVTM and CDR2 is ANQGSEA in the germline V gene.

The chain employs TRBV3-1 and TRBJ2-3, with 11 bases fitting TRBD1. The V gene end was trimmed by 3 bases and the J gene end by 2 bases; junction bases not matched to a gene: 7. The CDR3 spans 17 residues. Per the germline V gene, CDR1 is LGHDT and CDR2 is YNNKEL (reference sequence). The CDR3 bases are TGTGCCAGCAGCCATCTGGACAGGGGGCATGACACAGATACGCAGTATTTT. It is translated as CASSHLDRGHDTDTQYF.

V usage is TRBV27 and J usage is TRBJ2-1; a weak D match, TRBD2 (6 bases). Per the germline V gene, CDR1 is MNHEY and CDR2 is SMNVEV (reference sequence). V lost 5 bases, J lost 3 bases, and 14 bases lay in between. The CDR3 is 15 residues long. In DNA form, the CDR3 reads TGTGCCAGCAGTCTTGAGGCGGGGTTCTACAATGAGCAGTTCTTC. This encodes CASSLEAGFYNEQFF.

In its sample, this clonotype was seen a few times. The chain has TRBV7-9 and TRBJ2-7, with TRBD1 as a possible D gene (5 bases). The CDR3 is 16 amino acids. V was clipped by 2 bases and J by 0 bases, with 14 bases between them. Looked up from germline, CDR1 is SEHNR and CDR2 is FQNEAQ (reference sequence). The CDR3, as DNA: TGTGCCAGCAGCTTACCAGGGCCCCCCGTCTCCTACGAGCAGTACTTC. It yields the protein CASSLPGPPVSYEQYF. Combining the CDR3 with reference TRBV7-9 and TRBJ2-7 gives the whole variable domain DTGVSQNPRHKITKRGQNVTFRCDPISEHNRLYWYRQTLGQGPEFLTYFQNEAQLEKSRLLSDRFSAERPKGSFSTLEIQRTEQGDSAMYLCASSLPGPPVSYEQYFGPGTRLTVT.

The rearrangement uses TRBV6-1 and TRBJ2-1, with D perhaps matching TRBD1 (6 bases). The J call may be wrong; the DNA end is better matched by TRBJ2-7. This CDR3 region has 13 residues. Per the germline V gene, CDR1 is MNHNS and CDR2 is SASEGT. DNA for the CDR3: TGTGCCAGCAGCAGGGGACACATCAATGAGCAGTACTTC. Translated: CASSRGHINEQYF.

This rearrangement joins TRBV6-2 or TRBV6-3 to TRBJ2-1, with TRBD1 matching over 7 bases. Germline V gives CDR1 MNHEY, CDR2 SVGEGT. V gave up 6 bases and J gave up 9 bases; unmatched junction bases: 5. The CDR3 covers 12 residues. The DNA for the CDR3 is TGTGCCAGCAGCTTTCACAGGGGTGAGCAGTTCTTC. It is translated as CASSFHRGEQFF.

This clonotype was seen more than once but under ten times. This chain connects TRBV15 to TRBJ2-3, with 13 bases that match TRBD2. Germline V gives CDR1 LNHNV, CDR2 YYDKDF (reference sequence). The CDR3 contains 15 residues. J was trimmed by 1 base and V by 6 bases; bases with no gene match: 1. The CDR3 loop reads CATRGTSGGTDTQYF. DNA of the CDR3: TGTGCCACCAGAGGGACTAGCGGGGGCACAGATACGCAGTATTTT.

This clonotype was recorded a few times. The J gene is TRBJ2-3, the V gene TRBV24-1; 9 nucleotides align to TRBD1. The CDR3 runs 16 residues. Germline values: CDR1 KGHDR, CDR2 SFDVKD. V shed 2 bases and J 1 base; nucleotides not matched to a gene: 3. CDR3 sequence: CATSDSGTGRTDTQYF. The CDR3 DNA follows: TGTGCCACCAGTGATTCCGGGACAGGGCGCACAGATACGCAGTATTTT.

This clonotype came up a few times. The chain recombines TRBV6-2 or TRBV6-3 with TRBJ2-7; no reliable D call. V dropped 6 bases and J dropped 7 bases, with 13 bases sitting between them. The CDR3 covers 12 residues. Germline loops: CDR1 MNHEY, CDR2 SVGEGT. This CDR3 is CASSAVRTEQYF. The CDR3 DNA sequence: TGTGCCAGCAGCGCGGTGCGTACGGAGCAGTACTTC.

This clonotype was recorded only once. The DNA of the CDR3 is TGTGCCAGTAGTATGGCATTTGACACCGGGGAGCTGTTTTTT. Protein product: CASSMAFDTGELFF. This chain joins TRBV19 and TRBJ2-2, with D unclear. The germline CDR1 and CDR2 sequences are LNHDA and SQIVND (reference sequence). The V gene lost 3 bases and the J gene lost 3 bases, with 8 bases spanning the gap. This CDR3 is built from 14 residues.

The rearrangement uses TRBV6-5 and TRBJ2-1; 9 bases are a match to TRBD2. The CDR3 sequence is 17 residues long. Germline CDR1 and CDR2: MNHEY and SVGAGI. Trimming cost V 0 bases and J 3 bases; bases outside gene matches: 6. CDR3 amino acids: CASSYSGREGNYNEQFF. CDR3 nucleotides: TGTGCCAGCAGTTACTCGGGGCGGGAGGGGAACTACAATGAGCAGTTCTTC.

This clonotype was detected only a few times. This chain links TRBV20-1 with TRBJ2-1; 11 bases map to TRBD2. Looked up from germline, CDR1 is DFQATT and CDR2 is SNEGSKA (reference sequence). J was trimmed by 6 bases and V by 1 base; bases with no gene match: 8. The CDR3 totals 16 residues. The CDR3 loop is CSARVPSGGRGNEQFF. In DNA, the CDR3 is TGCAGTGCTAGAGTTCCTAGCGGGGGGAGGGGCAATGAGCAGTTCTTC.

The chain combines TRBV7-2 with TRBJ2-3, with 9 positions matching TRBD2. Germline lookup yields CDR1 SGHTA and CDR2 FQGNSA. Losses at the gene ends were 1 base for V and 2 bases for J; bases not matched to a gene: 4. The CDR3 sequence is 16 residues long. CDR3 sequence (DNA): TGTGCCAGCAGCTTAGACCGCGGGGGGGCCACAGATACGCAGTATTTT. This translates into CASSLDRGGATDTQYF.

This sequence joins TRBV14 and TRBJ1-2; no firm D call. V was trimmed by 4 bases and J by 4 bases, leaving 13 bases between them. In germline, CDR1 is SGHDN, CDR2 FVKESK. The CDR3 has 14 amino acids. The CDR3 DNA follows: TGTGCCAGCAGCCCAGCTGGGCGAACCTATGGCTACACCTTC. Encoded protein: CASSPAGRTYGYTF.

This clonotype was seen a few times. This chain joins TRBV20-1 and TRBJ2-5, with 9 positions matching TRBD2. Germline CDR1 and CDR2: DFQATT and SNEGSKA (reference sequence). The CDR3 loop spans 20 amino acids. V shed 1 base, J shed 5 bases, and the junction held 23 bases outside the gene matches. As DNA, the CDR3 is TGCAGTGCTAGAGCCGACTGGGGATCTAGCGGGGTGGGACTCGGGGAGACCCAGTACTTC. This gives the protein CSARADWGSSGVGLGETQYF.

The chain links TRBV20-1 to TRBJ2-6; 8 nucleotides align to TRBD2. Germline CDR1 and CDR2: DFQATT and SNEGSKA (reference sequence). The trim removed 5 bases at V and 0 bases at J, leaving 12 bases unmatched. The CDR3 spans 18 residues. This CDR3 is CSAPGSRGVPSGANVLTF. The CDR3 DNA follows: TGCAGTGCTCCGGGCTCGCGGGGGGTGCCCTCTGGGGCCAACGTCCTGACTTTC.

The table lists this clonotype with a few counts. The chain links TRBV18 to TRBJ2-7; D not certain. Trimming took 2 bases from V and 0 from J, leaving 11 bases between them. The germline gives CDR1 KGHSH, CDR2 LQKENI. CDR3 length: 15 amino acids. The CDR3 region has the DNA TGTGCCAGCTCACCAATCACAGTAAGCTCCTACGAGCAGTACTTC. Translation: CASSPITVSSYEQYF. Full variable domain (missing parts from reference TRBV18 and TRBJ2-7): NAGVMQNPRHLVRRRGQEARLRCSPMKGHSHVYWYRQLPEEGLKFMVYLQKENIIDESGMPKERFSAEFPKEGPSILRIQQVVRGDSAAYFCASSPITVSSYEQYFGPGTRLTVT.

This clonotype has only a few counts. The gene calls are TRBV7-2 and TRBJ2-7; 7 bases map to TRBD2. Germline V gene lookup returns CDR1 SGHTA and CDR2 FQGNSA. Trimming removed 4 bases from V and 6 bases from J; junction bases left unmatched: 9. This CDR3 spans 14 amino acids. The CDR3 DNA reads as TGTGCCAGCAGCTCCCCGGGGGGACGGGGCGAGCAGTACTTC. Its translation is CASSSPGGRGEQYF.